This T cell receptor beta chain is drawn from a study of spatial heterogeneity in lung cancer. TCRdb ran MiXCR on the 5' RACE reads and lists one entry per CDR3 protein. The sample has approximately 3,000 distinct CDR3 sequences, around a third seen once. This sample's time point: sample taken at primary tumor resection. J lost 3 bases, V lost 5 bases, and 7 bases had no gene match. The CDR3 length is 14 residues. Germline CDR1 reads DFQATT; CDR2 reads SNEGSKA (reference sequence). Study-wide findings and caveats: It was found that expanded intratumoral alpha and beta TCR counts tracked tumor mutation counts. Tumor T cell coverage was estimated at about 7% for alpha and roughly 14% for beta chains.

Only a few counts were recorded for this clonotype. Its antigen remains unknown. This receptor was identified in a female donor with early-stage non-small cell lung cancer. The sequences come from lung tumor tissue, collected at surgery. This chain uses TRBV20-1 with TRBJ2-1, with 7 bases matching TRBD1. The CDR3 reads CSALRGGGYNEQFF. Here the CDR3 DNA reads TGCAGTGCTCTAAGAGGGGGCGGCTACAATGAGCAGTTCTTC.